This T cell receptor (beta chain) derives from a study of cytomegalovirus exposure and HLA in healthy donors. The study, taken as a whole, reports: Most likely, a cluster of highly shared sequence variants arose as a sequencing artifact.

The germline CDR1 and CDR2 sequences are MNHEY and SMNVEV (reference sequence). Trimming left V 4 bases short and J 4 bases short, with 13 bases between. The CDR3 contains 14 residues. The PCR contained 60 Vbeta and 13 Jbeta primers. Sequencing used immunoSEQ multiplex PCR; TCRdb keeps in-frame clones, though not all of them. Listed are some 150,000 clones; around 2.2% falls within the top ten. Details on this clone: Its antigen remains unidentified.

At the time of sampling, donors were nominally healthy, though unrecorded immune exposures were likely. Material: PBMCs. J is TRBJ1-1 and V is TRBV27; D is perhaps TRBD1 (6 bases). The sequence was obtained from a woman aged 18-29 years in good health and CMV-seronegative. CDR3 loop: CASSSYPDSTEAFF. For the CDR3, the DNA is TGTGCCAGCAGTTCCTACCCGGACAGCACTGAAGCTTTCTTT.